These 10 T cell receptor beta chains were all obtained from the same sample, sequenced in a study of control samples from healthy donors and cancer patients. Profiling relied on immunoSEQ multiplex PCR, and the TCRdb table lists in-frame clones only, not all of them. This sample yields some 89,000 clones, of which roughly nine tenths are seen a single time; 21% belongs to the top ten. Sequenced: blood. Receptors were obtained from a young man in good health.

The V call is TRBV10-3, the J call TRBJ1-6; TRBD1 aligns across 9 bases. CDR1 and CDR2 from the germline V gene are ENHRY and SYGVKD. This CDR3 is 13 amino acids long. V trimming: 6 bases; J trimming: 7 bases; junction bases outside the gene matches: 1. CDR3 sequence (DNA): TGTGCCATCAGAGGACAGGGGAATTCACCCCTCCACTTT. Its translation: CAIRGQGNSPLHF.

This clone occurred many times. The chain has TRBV7-9 and TRBJ2-2; D unresolved. V gave up 3 bases and J gave up 2 bases, with 10 bases separating them. The CDR3 runs to 15 residues. CDR1 is SEHNR, CDR2 FQNEAQ, per germline (reference sequence). The DNA for the CDR3 is TGTGCCAGCAGCTTTCGGTCGGAAAACACCGGGGAGCTGTTTTTT. Its protein is CASSFRSENTGELFF.

J is TRBJ2-3 and V is TRBV24-1; D is possibly TRBD1 (6 bases). The germline V gene encodes CDR1 KGHDR and CDR2 SFDVKD. The CDR3 loop spans 14 amino acids. Trimming took off 7 bases at V and 2 bases at J, with 12 bases between the two ends. The CDR3 DNA sequence: TGTGCCACCAGCAAGGACAGCCACACAGATACGCAGTATTTT. This encodes CATSKDSHTDTQYF.

The chain employs TRBV10-1 and TRBJ1-4, with TRBD1 matching 8 bases. Germline CDR1 is WNHNN and CDR2 is SYGVQD (reference sequence). The ends lost 0 bases at V and 3 bases at J; junction bases unmatched: 12. CDR3 length: 19 amino acids. The CDR3 is CASSESWQGAYRPNEKLFF. CDR3 nucleotides: TGCGCCAGCAGTGAGTCGTGGCAGGGGGCCTATCGACCTAATGAAAAACTGTTTTTT.

This rearrangement joins TRBV7-8 to TRBJ1-1; tentative D call: TRBD1 (5 bases). The V end lost 4 bases, the J end lost 1 base, and 19 bases lay between the germline ends. This CDR3 comprises 17 residues. From germline, CDR1 is SGHVS and CDR2 FQNEAQ. The CDR3 region is CASSSFPGQQENTEAFF. CDR3 in DNA: TGTGCCAGCAGCTCGTTTCCGGGGCAGCAGGAGAACACTGAAGCTTTCTTT.

This rearrangement joins TRBV21-1 to TRBJ1-5; TRBD1 is taken as the D call from the table, unchecked against the DNA. TRBV21-1 is given as a pseudogene. The CDR3 spans 20 residues. The CDR3 nucleotides read TGTGCCAGCAGCAACAGTACAGGACCCACGAAGTTCTATAGCAATCAGCCCCAGCATTTT. As protein: CASSNSTGPTKFYSNQPQHF.

The chain combines TRBV11-2 with TRBJ1-3, with D possibly matching TRBD1 (5 bases). Germline V gene lookup returns CDR1 SGHAT and CDR2 FQNNGV. The CDR3 runs to 13 residues. V was trimmed by 8 bases and J by 4 bases, leaving 12 bases between them. CDR3 protein: CASGSGQGNTIYF. CDR3 DNA: TGTGCCAGCGGTTCAGGGCAGGGAAACACCATATATTTT.

V gene TRBV30 combines with J gene TRBJ1-2; D remains unclear. Germline V gene data show CDR1 as GTSNPN and CDR2 as SVGIG (reference sequence). The CDR3 runs 11 residues. V dropped 3 bases and J dropped 8 bases, with 10 bases sitting between them. Here the CDR3 DNA reads TGTGCCTGGAGGGGGTCGGGGGGCTACACCTTC. Amino acid sequence: CAWRGSGGYTF.

This chain joins TRBV6-5 and TRBJ1-2; 7 bases fit TRBD1. Germline V gives CDR1 MNHEY, CDR2 SVGAGI. CDR3 length equals 15 residues. V shed 6 bases, J shed 4 bases, and the junction held 11 bases outside the gene matches. CDR3 loop: CASSPPGQVSYGYTF. CDR3 DNA: TGTGCCAGCAGCCCCCCCGGACAGGTTTCCTATGGCTACACCTTC.

The chain recombines TRBV19 with TRBJ1-1, with TRBD1 identical over 7 bases. The length of the CDR3 is 15 residues. V gave up 6 bases and J gave up 2 bases; unmatched junction bases: 9. Germline V gives CDR1 LNHDA, CDR2 SQIVND (reference sequence). The DNA of the CDR3 is TGTGCCAGTAGAACACAGGGGACCTCTAACACTGAAGCTTTCTTT. Its protein product is CASRTQGTSNTEAFF.